A single sample gave rise to the 15 T cell receptor beta chains below, sequenced in a study of T cells in Graves' hyperthyroidism and ophthalmopathy. Amplified TCR beta CDR3 regions derived from RNA transcripts. HTBI primers were the set used in a first-round RT-PCR of the TCR CDR3. One entry per CDR3 protein results from TCRdb running MiXCR on the multiplex PCR reads. This table holds approximately 150,000 distinct CDR3 sequences, 9.4% found once. The sequenced material came from blood. All receptors derive from a woman between 18 and 29 years old with Graves' hyperthyroidism that later progressed to Graves' ophthalmopathy.

Comment on this clonotype: Being one base from a much bigger clone, this may be a read error. A read error is likely, as this CDR3 ends without the conserved phenylalanine or tryptophan. The rearrangement joins TRBV9 to TRBJ2-7; D perhaps matches TRBD1 (5 bases). Germline CDR1 SGDLS, CDR2 YYNGEE. CDR3 length: 15 amino acids. V shed 0 bases and J shed 2 bases, with 12 bases lying between them. CDR3 in DNA: TGTGCCAGCAGCGTAGGGGCAGGGATGACCTACGAGCAGTACTTA. Translating gives CASSVGAGMTYEQYL.

The table lists this clonotype with many counts. The V gene is TRBV6-5, the J gene TRBJ1-2; 10 positions match TRBD1. The CDR3 covers 16 residues. CDR1 is MNHEY and CDR2 is SVGAGI in the germline V gene. Unmatched junction bases numbered 6, after V lost 0 bases and J lost 5 bases. CDR3 coding DNA: TGTGCCAGCAGTTACTCGACAGGGGGCGTGGGGTATGGCTACACCTTC. As protein: CASSYSTGGVGYGYTF.

In this sample, this clonotype turned up a few times. The chain uses TRBV19 and TRBJ2-7; perhaps TRBD2 as D (7 bases). This CDR3 comprises 14 residues. Germline V CDR1 and CDR2: LNHDA, SQIVND (reference sequence). Trimming stripped 4 bases from V and 2 bases from J, with 12 bases between. The CDR3 region has the DNA TGTGCCAGTAGTACGGGGGGCCGAACCTACGAGCAGTACTTC. Its translation is CASSTGGRTYEQYF.

This clonotype was counted many times. The chain is built from TRBV28 and TRBJ2-3; 7 nucleotides line up with TRBD1. CDR1 and CDR2 (germline): MDHEN, SYDVKM. CDR3 length: 17 residues. Germline trimming cut 3 bases from V and 4 bases from J; bases unmatched to any gene: 13. In nucleotides, the CDR3 is TGTGCCAGCAGTTTTTCAGTGGTATCGGGACAGTCAGATACGCAGTATTTT. It is translated as CASSFSVVSGQSDTQYF.

This clonotype was counted at least ten times. The V call is TRBV6-1, the J call TRBJ1-4; possible D gene TRBD1, 6 bases. Trimming removed 6 bases from V and 7 bases from J, with 21 bases in between. This CDR3 comprises 16 residues. Looked up from germline, CDR1 is MNHNS and CDR2 is SASEGT. As DNA, the CDR3 is TGTGCCAGCAGCCCCTTGGACAGACGAAGGGGTGAAAAACTGTTTTTT. This encodes CASSPLDRRRGEKLFF.

This clonotype was counted at least ten times. The chain uses TRBV19 and TRBJ2-1, with D tentatively TRBD2 (5 bases). The germline V gene encodes CDR1 LNHDA and CDR2 SQIVND (reference sequence). V was shortened by 3 bases and J by 5 bases, with 14 bases between the two germline ends. CDR3 length equals 15 residues. The CDR3 spells CASSILGGGNNEQFF. The CDR3, as DNA: TGTGCCAGTAGTATTTTGGGTGGAGGCAACAATGAGCAGTTCTTC.

This clonotype was seen only a few times. This sequence joins TRBV9 and TRBJ1-2, with D unclear. This CDR3 is 15 amino acids long. V lost 4 bases to trimming and J lost 6 bases, with 19 bases between them. CDR1 and CDR2 (germline): SGDLS, YYNGEE. CDR3 amino acids: CASSLVSRVLDGYTF. The CDR3 nucleotides read TGTGCCAGCAGCCTAGTATCTCGGGTGTTGGATGGCTACACCTTC.

Ten or more counts support this clonotype. This chain uses TRBV5-8 with TRBJ1-2; D is uncertain. V was shortened by 0 bases and J by 2 bases, with 8 bases between the two germline ends. Germline loops: CDR1 SGHTS, CDR2 YDEGEE. This CDR3 is built from 14 residues. The CDR3 protein is CASSLVDENYGYTF. As DNA, the CDR3 is TGTGCCAGCAGCTTGGTCGACGAAAACTATGGCTACACCTTC.

There are many counts of this clonotype. The J gene is TRBJ1-1, the V gene TRBV19; TRBD1 might be the D (5 bases). The CDR3 runs to 14 residues. In germline, CDR1 is LNHDA, CDR2 SQIVND (reference sequence). Trimming took off 6 bases at V and 1 base at J, with 12 bases between the two ends. CDR3 sequence reads: CASSRGAANTEAFF. CDR3 nucleotides: TGTGCCAGTAGCCGTGGGGCGGCGAACACTGAAGCTTTCTTT. Full variable domain (remainder filled in from reference TRBV19 and TRBJ1-1): DGGITQSPKYLFRKEGQNVTLSCEQNLNHDAMYWYRQDPGQGLRLIYYSQIVNDFQKGDIAEGYSVSREKKESFPLTVTSAQKNPTAFYLCASSRGAANTEAFFGQGTRLTVV.

This clonotype was seen a few times. The chain links TRBV7-3 to TRBJ2-2; 7 bases match TRBD1. In germline, CDR1 is SGHTA, CDR2 FQGTGA. The ends lost 5 bases at V and 0 bases at J; junction bases unmatched: 9. The CDR3 spans 17 residues. The CDR3 nucleotides read TGTGCCAGCAGCCGAGCCGGGACAGCTTCGAACACCGGGGAGCTGTTTTTT. Protein sequence: CASSRAGTASNTGELFF.

This clonotype was detected many times. This rearrangement joins TRBV29-1 to TRBJ2-7; 13 bases agree with TRBD2. Germline CDR1 SQVTM, CDR2 ANQGSEA. J lost 8 bases, V lost 1 base, and 8 bases had no gene match. CDR3 length: 15 amino acids. Written as DNA, the CDR3 is TGCAGCGTTGAAGCCCCCGGGACTAGCGGGGTTAAGCAGTACTTC. Its protein is CSVEAPGTSGVKQYF.

The table lists this clonotype with many counts. The chain links TRBV7-9 to TRBJ2-7; TRBD1 is a possible D gene (7 bases). V lost 4 bases to trimming and J lost 2 bases, with 12 bases between them. Per germline, CDR1 SEHNR and CDR2 FQNEAQ (reference sequence). The CDR3 contains 14 residues. CDR3: CASSSRGTAYEQYF. The CDR3 coding sequence is TGTGCCAGCAGCTCCCGGGGGACAGCCTACGAGCAGTACTTC.

This clonotype was counted between two and nine times. V and J are TRBV7-8 and TRBJ2-2; 7 positions match TRBD1. Germline lookup yields CDR1 SGHVS and CDR2 FQNEAQ. The CDR3 is made up of 15 amino acids. The V segment lost 5 bases and the J segment 3 bases; nucleotides outside the gene matches: 6. The CDR3 protein is CASSKDRAYTGELFF. Written as DNA, the CDR3 is TGTGCCAGCAGCAAAGACAGGGCATACACCGGGGAGCTGTTTTTT.

This clonotype was seen repeatedly, ten times or more. The rearrangement uses TRBV30 and TRBJ2-3; possibly TRBD2 for D (5 bases). The CDR3 consists of 16 residues. The germline CDR1 and CDR2 sequences are GTSNPN and SVGIG (reference sequence). The V end was cut by 0 bases, the J end by 4 bases, with 17 bases between. The CDR3 loop reads CAWSVRPRAIADTQYF. The DNA of the CDR3 is TGTGCCTGGAGTGTACGCCCGAGGGCCATCGCAGATACGCAGTATTTT.

This clonotype was picked up many times. The rearrangement links TRBV9 to TRBJ2-5; D might be TRBD1 or TRBD2, each matching 5 bases. Trimming took 0 bases from V and 5 from J, leaving 14 bases between them. The CDR3 loop spans 15 amino acids. Germline V gene data show CDR1 as SGDLS and CDR2 as YYNGEE. The CDR3 is CASSVAPRDAETQYF. CDR3 DNA sequence: TGTGCCAGCAGCGTAGCCCCCCGGGACGCGGAGACCCAGTACTTC. Together with reference TRBV9 and TRBJ2-5, the CDR3 gives the full variable domain: DSGVTQTPKHLITATGQRVTLRCSPRSGDLSVYWYQQSLDQGLQFLIQYYNGEERAKGNILERFSAQQFPDLHSELNLSSLELGDSALYFCASSVAPRDAETQYFGPGTRLLVL.